This T cell receptor beta chain was sequenced in a study of blood T cell repertoires in COVID-19. For the study at large: Some COVID-19 samples were acute and others convalescent; all came from the United States, Italy and Spain. PBMCs, B-cell-depleted T cells, or T cells provided the cDNA or gDNA that made up the material.

Trimming took 8 bases from V and 1 from J; bases not matched to a gene: 9. The V gene's germline CDR1 is LNHNV and CDR2 YYDKDF (reference sequence). The CDR3 runs to 15 residues. How the authors handled the data: By means of reference gene primer amplification, nucleated cell counts were estimated. Produced via immunoSEQ multiplex PCR; TCRdb's table is partial and in-frame only. V and J calls and clone size are those listed in that table; D and trimming were worked out from the DNA. Here the sample spans about 670,000 clones, more than 80% being singletons. The TCR originated in a woman under 30 with acute or convalescent COVID-19. Sequencing was performed on peripheral blood. This chain links TRBV15 with TRBJ2-3; 7 bases are a match to TRBD2. CDR3 DNA sequence: TGTGCCACCTCTGGACTAGTCAGCGGCACAGATACGCAGTATTTT. It encodes CATSGLVSGTDTQYF.